This T cell receptor beta chain was sequenced during a study of early T cells in non-severe SARS-CoV-2 infection. The overall study: Bulk RNA taken from unsorted whole blood was sequenced, leaving chains unpaired. Findings and caveats of the study: VDJdb-based matching was biased toward anti-spike CD8 responses and missed private and CD4 specificities.

This clonotype occurred many times. As yet, its antigen is unknown. Unique molecular identifiers were added to individual cDNA molecules. TCRdb reprocessed the 5' RACE reads via MiXCR and lists one record per CDR3 protein. This sample has around 83,000 distinct CDR3 sequences, with roughly 10% found just once. Germline V gives CDR1 SNHLY, CDR2 FYNNEI. This CDR3 is built from 16 residues. The junction had 5 bases not matched to a gene; V was cut back by 6 bases and J by 3 bases. Sequencing used whole blood, obtained at baseline. The origin of this receptor is an adult who was a healthcare worker with PCR-confirmed SARS-CoV-2 infection or an uninfected control (not recorded which). The chain couples TRBV2 to TRBJ2-4, with TRBD2 matching over 13 bases. The CDR3 DNA follows: TGTGCCAGCAGGGCCCGACTAGCGGGAGGCAAAAACATTCAGTACTTC. Amino acid sequence: CASRARLAGGKNIQYF.